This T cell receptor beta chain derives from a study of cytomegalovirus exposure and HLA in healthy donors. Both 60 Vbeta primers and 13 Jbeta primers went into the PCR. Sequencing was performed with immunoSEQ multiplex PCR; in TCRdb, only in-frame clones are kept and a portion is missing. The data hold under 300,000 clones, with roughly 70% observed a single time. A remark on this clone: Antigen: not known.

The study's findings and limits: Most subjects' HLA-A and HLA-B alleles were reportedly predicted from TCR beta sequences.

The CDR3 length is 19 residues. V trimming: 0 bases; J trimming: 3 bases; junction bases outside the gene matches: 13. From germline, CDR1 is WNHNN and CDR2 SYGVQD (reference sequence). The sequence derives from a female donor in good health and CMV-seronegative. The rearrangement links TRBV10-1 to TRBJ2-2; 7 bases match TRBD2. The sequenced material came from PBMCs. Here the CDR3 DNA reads TGCGCCAGCAGTGAGTCGAGTGGTGAGGCTAGCGGCTACACCGGGGAGCTGTTTTTT. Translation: CASSESSGEASGYTGELFF.